These 18 T cell receptor beta chains were all obtained from the same sample, sequenced in a study of T cells in Graves' hyperthyroidism and ophthalmopathy. TCR beta CDR3 sequences were amplified from RNA transcripts. Carried out on the TCR CDR3, a first-round RT-PCR used the HTBI primer set. TCRdb re-analysed the multiplex PCR reads in MiXCR, keeping a single row per CDR3 protein. Found here are around 450,000 distinct CDR3 sequences, roughly 13% of them singletons; the top ten hold 5% to 6%. The sequencing sample was made of blood. These receptors came from a woman under 30 with Graves' hyperthyroidism.

This clonotype was counted a few times. V gene TRBV27 combines with J gene TRBJ1-1, with D unclear. CDR3 size: 13 residues. In germline, CDR1 is MNHEY, CDR2 SMNVEV (reference sequence). V was trimmed by 5 bases and J by 4 bases, leaving 11 bases between them. DNA for the CDR3: TGTGCCAGCAGTCAGGTGTGGAGCACTGAAGCTTTCTTT. Translating it yields CASSQVWSTEAFF.

The chain carries TRBV11-2 and TRBJ2-1, with 14 bases fitting TRBD2. From germline, CDR1 is SGHAT and CDR2 FQNNGV. The CDR3 sequence is 14 residues long. With 0 bases clipped from V and 15 bases from J, the junction kept 4 bases outside the gene matches. For the CDR3, the DNA is TGTGCCAGCAGCTTAGATCCCGGGACTAGCGGGGGGTTCTTC. Translation: CASSLDPGTSGGFF.

This clonotype was observed many times. The chain carries TRBV6-1 and TRBJ1-2; D gene unclear. Per germline, CDR1 MNHNS and CDR2 SASEGT. This CDR3 has 12 amino acids. The V end was cut by 8 bases, the J end by 2 bases, with 9 bases between. In DNA form, the CDR3 reads TGTGCCAGCGATGGAGGGAACTATGGCTACACCTTC. As protein: CASDGGNYGYTF.

This clonotype appeared many times. J is TRBJ1-1 and V is TRBV6-1, with a possible D match to TRBD1 (5 bases). This CDR3 spans 16 amino acids. V was trimmed by 0 bases and J by 5 bases, leaving 16 bases between them. Germline CDR1 and CDR2: MNHNS and SASEGT. The CDR3 reads CASSEATVPGRTEAFF. CDR3 in DNA: TGTGCCAGCAGTGAAGCAACAGTCCCAGGGAGGACTGAAGCTTTCTTT.

This clonotype was observed at least ten times. This CDR3 reads CASSPRLVETEAFF. The CDR3 coding sequence is TGTGCCAGCAGTCCCAGACTGGTAGAGACTGAAGCTTTCTTT. V is TRBV12-3 or TRBV12-4 and J is TRBJ1-1; D is uncertain. V was trimmed by 5 bases and J by 5 bases, leaving 15 bases between them. The CDR3 is made up of 14 amino acids.

The sample holds a few counts of this clonotype. V is TRBV11-3 and J is TRBJ2-2, with 7 bases matching TRBD2. Trimming took 4 bases from V and 7 from J; bases not matched to a gene: 6. Germline V gene lookup returns CDR1 SGHNT and CDR2 YENEEA. CDR3 size: 14 residues. The CDR3 loop is CASSSTSPGGELFF. The DNA of the CDR3 is TGTGCCAGCAGCTCGACTAGCCCCGGCGGGGAGCTGTTTTTT.

The J gene is TRBJ2-7, the V gene TRBV5-1, with a weak D call TRBD2 (5 bases). Germline V CDR1 and CDR2: SGHRS, YFSETQ. V shed 0 bases and J shed 0 bases, with 13 bases lying between them. The CDR3 extends over 16 amino acids. The chain's CDR3 is CASSLAGNGYSYEQYF. DNA for the CDR3: TGCGCCAGCAGCTTGGCCGGGAACGGTTACTCCTACGAGCAGTACTTC.

As for this clonotype: A much larger clone lies one base from this, so it may be a read error. The V and J genes are TRBV6-5 and TRBJ2-1; 9 nucleotides align to TRBD1. The ends lost 0 bases at V and 6 bases at J; junction bases unmatched: 6. Germline V gene sequence: CDR1 MNHEY, CDR2 SVGAGI. This CDR3 has 16 amino acids. The CDR3 loop is CASSYSRDRAVNEQFF. CDR3 coding DNA: TGTGCCAGCAGTTACTCTCGGGACAGGGCCGTCAATGAGCAGTTCTTC.

The J gene is TRBJ2-3, the V gene TRBV20-1; 8 bases fit TRBD1. V shed 2 bases, J shed 4 bases, and the junction held 11 bases outside the gene matches. This CDR3 has 16 amino acids. Germline V lookup: CDR1 DFQATT, CDR2 SNEGSKA (reference sequence). This CDR3 is CSARFLGRGRPDTQYF. The CDR3 DNA sequence: TGCAGTGCTAGATTTTTGGGCAGGGGGCGCCCAGATACGCAGTATTTT.

This clonotype was counted at least ten times. This chain links TRBV3-1 with TRBJ1-1; D gene ambiguous. Germline V gene data show CDR1 as LGHDT and CDR2 as YNNKEL (reference sequence). Trimming stripped 6 bases from V and 1 base from J, with 12 bases between. CDR3 size: 14 residues. CDR3: CASRPDWRNTEAFF. CDR3 sequence (DNA): TGTGCCAGCAGGCCAGATTGGAGGAACACTGAAGCTTTCTTT. Drawing the rest from reference TRBV3-1 and TRBJ1-1, the complete variable domain is DTAVSQTPKYLVTQMGNDKSIKCEQNLGHDTMYWYKQDSKKFLKIMFSYNNKELIINETVPNRFSPKSPDKAHLNLHINSLELGDSAVYFCASRPDWRNTEAFFGQGTRLTVV.

This clonotype was found a few times. J is TRBJ1-3 and V is TRBV5-1; a possible D gene is TRBD1 (5 bases). V lost 1 base and J lost 0, with 11 bases in between. The CDR3 length is 16 residues. Germline values: CDR1 SGHRS, CDR2 YFSETQ. In DNA, the CDR3 is TGCGCCAGCAGCTTGATGGGGCTGAACTCTGGAAACACCATATATTTT. Translation: CASSLMGLNSGNTIYF.

This clonotype was picked up many times. The V call is TRBV2, the J call TRBJ1-5; maybe TRBD1 (5 bases). Trimming took off 4 bases at V and 2 bases at J, with 12 bases between the two ends. The CDR3 length is 15 residues. Germline V gene lookup returns CDR1 SNHLY and CDR2 FYNNEI. CDR3 loop: CASSVGRAGNQPQHF. The CDR3 DNA sequence: TGTGCCAGCAGTGTGGGCAGGGCGGGCAATCAGCCCCAGCATTTT. The variable domain in full, with the rest retrieved from reference TRBV2 and TRBJ1-5, is EPEVTQTPSHQVTQMGQEVILRCVPISNHLYFYWYRQILGQKVEFLVSFYNNEISEKSEIFDDQFSVERPDGSNFTLKIRSTKLEDSAMYFCASSVGRAGNQPQHFGDGTRLSIL.

V usage is TRBV7-9 and J usage is TRBJ1-1; the D is unclear. The V and J ends lost 3 bases and 1 base respectively, with 12 bases between them. Germline V gene sequence: CDR1 SEHNR, CDR2 FQNEAQ (reference sequence). This CDR3 contains 15 residues. Written as DNA, the CDR3 is TGTGCCAGCAGCTTCGACCTGACAAAGAACACTGAAGCTTTCTTT. This encodes CASSFDLTKNTEAFF.

This clonotype has a count of ten or more. The V and J genes are TRBV12-3 or TRBV12-4 and TRBJ2-1; D call uncertain. With 8 bases removed from V and 4 bases from J, the gap between germline ends came to 15 bases. The CDR3 loop spans 14 amino acids. CDR3 nucleotide sequence: TGTGCCAGCTGTCAGGATACGCGGTACAATGAGCAGTTCTTC. As protein: CASCQDTRYNEQFF.

This clonotype was observed a few times. The V call is TRBV19, the J call TRBJ2-1, with 8 bases lining up with TRBD2. CDR3 size: 14 residues. V shed 5 bases, J shed 7 bases, and the junction held 7 bases outside the gene matches. The germline gives CDR1 LNHDA, CDR2 SQIVND (reference sequence). The DNA for the CDR3 is TGTGCCAGTAGTCTTCCGGGAGGGCCTAATGAGCAGTTCTTC. Residues: CASSLPGGPNEQFF.

Many counts were recorded for this clonotype. This rearrangement joins TRBV12-3 or TRBV12-4 to TRBJ2-7; a weak D match, TRBD1 (6 bases). Trimming removed 4 bases from V and 5 bases from J, with 9 bases in between. The CDR3 length is 12 residues. As DNA, the CDR3 is TGTGCCAGCAGTTGGGGGCCGGACGAGCAGTACTTC. Its translation is CASSWGPDEQYF.

This chain connects TRBV20-1 to TRBJ1-5; 12 positions match TRBD1. Germline CDR1 is DFQATT and CDR2 is SNEGSKA (reference sequence). V gave up 3 bases and J gave up 7 bases; unmatched junction bases: 16. The CDR3 totals 18 residues. Written as DNA, the CDR3 is TGCAGTGCTAGCACATCCGGGACAGGGGGCGCCTGGGAACAGCCCCAGCATTTT. Protein product: CSASTSGTGGAWEQPQHF.

The table lists this clonotype with many counts. This chain links TRBV12-3 or TRBV12-4 with TRBJ1-3; D call uncertain. The germline V and J ends were trimmed by 4 bases and 0 bases, with 4 bases remaining between them. The CDR3 spans 13 residues. The CDR3 region is CASSSFSGNTIYF. CDR3 sequence (DNA): TGTGCCAGCAGTTCCTTCTCTGGAAACACCATATATTTT.